This note documents a single T cell receptor (beta chain) sequence. These data are taken from a study of blood T cell repertoires in COVID-19. Study information: The analysed material was cDNA or gDNA that came from T cells, B-cell-depleted T cells, or PBMCs.

In the authors' workflow: Reference gene primer amplification gave estimated nucleated cell counts. TCRdb keeps only in-frame clones here, not all; method: immunoSEQ multiplex PCR. D and trimming were read from the DNA, whereas the V and J calls and clone size are those reported in that table. The table has tens of thousands of clones, more than 80% seen once; the top ten hold 25% to 30%. Germline V gene lookup returns CDR1 SGHNT and CDR2 YENEEA. This CDR3 is 15 amino acids long. Trimming at V came to 4 bases and at J to 1 base, leaving 6 bases not matched to a gene. This receptor was identified in a woman older than 75 with acute or convalescent COVID-19. The sequenced material came from peripheral blood. The chain couples TRBV11-3 to TRBJ2-7, with TRBD2 matching 8 bases. For the CDR3, the DNA is TGTGCCAGCAGCTCGGGGATAGCGGGATCCTACGAGCAGTACTTC. Amino acid sequence: CASSSGIAGSYEQYF.